This is a list of T cell receptor beta chains from one sample in a study of monozygotic twins with inflammatory bowel disease. Following a re-call of the 5' RACE reads, TCRdb has one entry per CDR3 protein and lacks DNA. The listing contains around 99,000 distinct CDR3 sequences. The sequenced material came from blood. The receptor source for this set is a human donor with ulcerative colitis or Crohn's disease, or a healthy co-twin of an affected twin (not recorded which). Both conserved end residues are part of each CDR3.

length,V,J,CDR3
14,TRBV20-1,TRBJ1-5,CSAREGGVYQPQHF
15,TRBV5-5,TRBJ2-5,CASRLEGTSGETQYF
12,TRBV28,TRBJ2-5,CASTNSQETQYF
14,TRBV20-1,TRBJ1-6,CSAIVEVIGSPLHF
12,TRBV5-1,TRBJ2-5,CASSAMGKTQYF
15,TRBV20-1,TRBJ2-5,CSASPLPDPTATQYF
15,TRBV3-1,TRBJ2-2,CASSQQGVRTGELFF
14,TRBV20-1,TRBJ2-7,CSARDMGHTYEQYF
13,TRBV5-1,TRBJ2-1,CASSLSGSNEQFF
14,TRBV12-3/TRBV12-4,TRBJ2-5,CASSLGQTRETQYF
18,TRBV5-1,TRBJ2-1,CASSLVAFGGRAVNEQFF
16,TRBV20-1,TRBJ2-1,CSATAGVIAVLHEQFF
15,TRBV7-2,TRBJ2-5,CASSLGGRAQETQYF
17,TRBV18,TRBJ1-5,CASSLNHNAYSNQPQHF
17,TRBV7-9,TRBJ2-1,CASSRLFWGKGVNEQFF
13,TRBV6-5,TRBJ1-6,CASSKGQARKIHF
17,TRBV5-1,TRBJ2-1,CASASRDRPLSYNEQFF
13,TRBV25-1,TRBJ2-7,CASSEWEVGEQYF
15,TRBV12-3/TRBV12-4,TRBJ2-3,CASSGTSRSTDTQYF
14,TRBV20-1,TRBJ2-1,CSASPSSSYNEQFF
15,TRBV20-1,TRBJ2-2,CSAPGGTRSSGELFF
15,TRBV7-9,TRBJ2-1,CASSLTRQGSSEQFF
14,TRBV5-1,TRBJ1-4,CASSQSTTNEKLFF
14,TRBV7-8,TRBJ1-2,CASSLVEANYGYTF
16,TRBV18,TRBJ2-1,CASSPPNQGDYNEQFF
14,TRBV19,TRBJ2-1,CASSIDGNYNEQFF
15,TRBV7-2,TRBJ2-7,CASSPRGGRIYEQYF
15,TRBV20-1,TRBJ2-7,CSASGLDRGESEQYF
17,TRBV18,TRBJ2-1,CASSQTSGDLSYNEQFF
15,TRBV28,TRBJ2-3,CASSLTGGRGDTQYF
15,TRBV7-3,TRBJ2-7,CASSLDRESSYEQYF
15,TRBV3-1,TRBJ2-1,CASSQVSGGGGEQFF
16,TRBV2,TRBJ1-3,CASRPRVSNSGNTIYF
15,TRBV28,TRBJ2-1,CASRLAGGPVNEQFF
16,TRBV5-6,TRBJ2-5,CASSLGTRSRQETQYF
15,TRBV9,TRBJ1-5,CASNPDPYSNQPQHF
17,TRBV18,TRBJ2-7,CASSRGAGLAGSYEQYF
16,TRBV7-2,TRBJ2-5,CASSWGGAGGGETQYF
13,TRBV7-2,TRBJ2-5,CASSPRGGGTQYF
16,TRBV5-6,TRBJ2-3,CASSLAGTGSGDTQYF
15,TRBV7-9,TRBJ1-4,CASSSRQGADEKLFF
16,TRBV20-1,TRBJ1-1,CSAGGPSRFRNTEAFF
15,TRBV21-1,TRBJ1-5,CASSFRTGEDQPQHF
16,TRBV5-6,TRBJ2-2,CASSLADRGMAGELFF
14,TRBV20-1,TRBJ2-5,CSARDWGNQETQYF
13,TRBV27,TRBJ1-6,CASSVQGNSPLHF
14,TRBV19,TRBJ2-3,CASSMDRSTDTQYF
14,TRBV10-3,TRBJ2-1,CAIQAAPRMNEQFF
15,TRBV4-3,TRBJ1-5,CASSPADGDRQPQHF
16,TRBV4-3,TRBJ1-1,CASSQDPHRGTTEAFF
13,TRBV7-2,TRBJ2-7,CASSLRTLYEQYF
14,TRBV7-9,TRBJ1-5,CASSPRQSNQPQHF
15,TRBV28,TRBJ2-1,CASSLMQRGYNEQFF